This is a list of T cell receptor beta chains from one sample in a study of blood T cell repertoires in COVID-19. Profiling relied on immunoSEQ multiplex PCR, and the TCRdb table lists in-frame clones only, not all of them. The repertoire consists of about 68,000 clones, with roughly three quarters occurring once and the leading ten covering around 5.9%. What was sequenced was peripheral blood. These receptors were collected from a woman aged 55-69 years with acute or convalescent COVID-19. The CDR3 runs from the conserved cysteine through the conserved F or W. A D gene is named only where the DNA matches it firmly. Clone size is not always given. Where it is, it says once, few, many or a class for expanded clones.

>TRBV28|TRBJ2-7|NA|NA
TGTGCCAGCAGTTTCGGGGTCAGTTCCTCGGGTTACGACTACGAGCAGTACTTC
CASSFGVSSSGYDYEQYF
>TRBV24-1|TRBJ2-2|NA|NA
TGTGCCACCAGTGCCCGGGGAACCGGGGAGCTGTTTTTT
CATSARGTGELFF
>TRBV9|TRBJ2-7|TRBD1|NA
TGTGCCAGCAGCGTAGCGGCGGGACAGGTCCGGCACGAGCAGTACTTC
CASSVAAGQVRHEQYF
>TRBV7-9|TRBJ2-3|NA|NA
TGTGCCAGCAGCTCGTATACTAGCTATACGCAGTATTTT
CASSSYTSYTQYF
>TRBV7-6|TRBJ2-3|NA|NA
TGTGCCAGCAGGTTAGGAGGGGGCCAAGGCACAGATACGCAGTATTTT
CASRLGGGQGTDTQYF
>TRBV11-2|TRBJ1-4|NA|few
TGTGCCAGCAGCTTAGGTGATAGTCCCTATGAAAAACTGTTTTTT
CASSLGDSPYEKLFF
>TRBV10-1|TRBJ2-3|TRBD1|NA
TGCGCCAGCGGGACAGGGGGCGCGAACACAGATACGCAGTATTTT
CASGTGGANTDTQYF
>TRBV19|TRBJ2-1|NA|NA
TGTGCCAGTAGTAGCGGGGGCTTGGTCGAGCAGTTCTTC
CASSSGGLVEQFF
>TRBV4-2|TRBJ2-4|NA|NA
TGTGCCAGCAGCCAAGGGCTGGGCGGGGTAGCCAAAAACATTCAGTACTTC
CASSQGLGGVAKNIQYF
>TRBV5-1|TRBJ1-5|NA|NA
TGCGCCAGCAGCTTGGCAGGGAATAGCAATCAGCCCCAGCATTTT
CASSLAGNSNQPQHF
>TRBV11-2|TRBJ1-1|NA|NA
TGTGCCAGCAGCGCACACCCCCGAAGAACTGAAGCTTTCTTT
CASSAHPRRTEAFF
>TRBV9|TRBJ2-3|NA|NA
TGTGCCAGCAGCGTAGACGGGCGGGGATCAGATACGCAGTATTTT
CASSVDGRGSDTQYF
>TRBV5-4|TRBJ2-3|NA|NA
TGTGCCAGCAGCCTACTGGATACGCAGTATTTT
CASSLLDTQYF
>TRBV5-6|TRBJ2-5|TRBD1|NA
TGTGCCAGCAGCTTGTGGACAGGGTTAGAGACCCAGTACTTC
CASSLWTGLETQYF
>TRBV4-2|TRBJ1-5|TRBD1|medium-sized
TGTGCCAGCAGCCAAGAGACAGGGGAGGGCAATCAGCCCCAGCATTTT
CASSQETGEGNQPQHF
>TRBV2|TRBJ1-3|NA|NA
TGTGCCAGCAGCTCACAGGGCGCTCTCTCTGGAAACACCATATATTTT
CASSSQGALSGNTIYF
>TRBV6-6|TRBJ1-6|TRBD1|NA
TGTGCCAGCAGTCACACCGGGACAGACGTTTATTCACCCCTCCACTTT
CASSHTGTDVYSPLHF
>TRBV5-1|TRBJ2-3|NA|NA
TGCGCCAGCATTTCGAGCGGAGATACGCAGTATTTT
CASISSGDTQYF
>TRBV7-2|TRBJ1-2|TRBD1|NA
TGTGCCAGCAGCCCCCGGACAGGGCCGGATGGCTACACCTTC
CASSPRTGPDGYTF
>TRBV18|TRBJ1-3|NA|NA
TGTGCCAGCTCAATCGGCAGGGGAGTTTTTGGAAACACCATATATTTT
CASSIGRGVFGNTIYF
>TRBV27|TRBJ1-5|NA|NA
TGTGCCAGCAGCCCCACCTGGGCGGGATATCAGCCCCAGCATTTT
CASSPTWAGYQPQHF
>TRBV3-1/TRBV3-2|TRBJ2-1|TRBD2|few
TGTGCCAGCAGCCACCTAGCGGGGGGCTACAATGAGCAGTTCTTC
CASSHLAGGYNEQFF
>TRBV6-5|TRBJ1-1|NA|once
TGTGCCAGCAGTTACCAAGTCTTAGCCTCCACTGAAGCTTTCTTT
CASSYQVLASTEAFF
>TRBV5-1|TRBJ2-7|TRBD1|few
TGCGCCAGCAGCCGCCTGCGGGGGGACAGGGGTTACGAGCAGTACTTC
CASSRLRGDRGYEQYF
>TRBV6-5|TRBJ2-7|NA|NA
TGTGCCAGCAGTTATGGCAGGACCTACGAGCAGTACTTC
CASSYGRTYEQYF
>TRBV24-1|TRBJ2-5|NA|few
TGTGCCACCAGTGATTCGGAGACCCAGTACTTC
CATSDSETQYF
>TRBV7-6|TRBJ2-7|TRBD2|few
TGTGCCAGCAGCCCAGTAGGGAGCGGGGCGGGGTTCTACGAGCAGTACTTC
CASSPVGSGAGFYEQYF
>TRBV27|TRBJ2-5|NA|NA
TGTGCCAGCAGTTTCCACAGGGGGGGGCAAGAGACCCAGTACTTC
CASSFHRGGQETQYF
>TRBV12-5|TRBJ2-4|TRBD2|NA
TGTGCTAGTGTCTTGACTAGCGGGGTAGCCAAAAACATTCAGTACTTC
CASVLTSGVAKNIQYF
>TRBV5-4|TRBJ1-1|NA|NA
TGTGCCAGCAGCTTGGGGGGCGCAGTGAACACTGAAGCTTTCTTT
CASSLGGAVNTEAFF
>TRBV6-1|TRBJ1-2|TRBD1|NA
TGTGCCAGCAGTGGTACGGGAACAGGGGCCATTAACTATGGCTACACCTTC
CASSGTGTGAINYGYTF
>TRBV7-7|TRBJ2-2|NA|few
TGTGCTAGCAGCTTAGGCGGGGGCAGAGTCGGGGAGCTGTTTTTT
CASSLGGGRVGELFF
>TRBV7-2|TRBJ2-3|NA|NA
TGTGCCAGCAGCTTAGGGGCTGCGGGGGCCAGAGCTCCAGATACGCAGTATTTT
CASSLGAAGARAPDTQYF
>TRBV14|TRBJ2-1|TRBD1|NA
TGTGCCAGCAGCCAAGATCATGGGACAGGGCTTTCGGATGAGCAGTTCTTC
CASSQDHGTGLSDEQFF
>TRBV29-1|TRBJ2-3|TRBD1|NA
TGCGCCTTTCCGGGACAGGGCGCAGATACGCAGTATTTT
CAFPGQGADTQYF
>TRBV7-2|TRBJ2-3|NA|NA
TGTGCCAGCAGCGTGGATAGCGGTCGCACAGATACGCAGTATTTT
CASSVDSGRTDTQYF
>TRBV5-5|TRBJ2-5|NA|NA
TGTGCCAGCAGCATAGCGGAGACCCAGTACTTC
CASSIAETQYF
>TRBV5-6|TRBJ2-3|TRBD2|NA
TGTGCCAGCAGCATACTAGCGGGCTCCTCCCGGACGCAGTATTTT
CASSILAGSSRTQYF